This T cell receptor (beta chain) was sequenced for a study of cytomegalovirus exposure and HLA in healthy donors. General study results and limits: Rarity held for most TCR sequences, but there were some public TCRs that occurred in many donors.

About this clone: Its antigen is not identified.

From germline, CDR1 is MNHEY and CDR2 SMNVEV (reference sequence). This CDR3 region has 15 residues. V lost 4 bases and J lost 4; bases outside the gene matches: 8. Vbeta (60) and Jbeta (13) primers were used in the PCR. The method was immunoSEQ multiplex PCR; TCRdb's version includes in-frame clones alone and lacks a portion of them. Altogether roughly 86,000 clones are present, around 69% being singletons, with the ten largest covering roughly 3.9%. The source material was PBMCs. This receptor was obtained from a man aged 25-40 years in good health and CMV-seronegative. The rearrangement joins TRBV27 to TRBJ2-7; 9 bases fit TRBD1. The CDR3 DNA sequence: TGTGCCAGCAGTTACCTACAGGGGGCGTTTTACGAGCAGTACTTC. This sequence encodes CASSYLQGAFYEQYF.